This is a list of T cell receptor beta chains from one sample in a study of shared clonotypes between healthy human individuals. Sequencing used immunoSEQ multiplex PCR; TCRdb keeps in-frame clones, though not all of them. The data contain about 2.3 million clones, approximately 93% of them singletons. Sequenced material: naive CD4+ T cells from PBMCs. These receptor sequences come from a man between 18 and 35 years old in good health. Some clones in this sample may be carry-over from other donors' samples. The CDR3 runs from the conserved cysteine through the conserved F or W. The D gene is left open where the match is weak. Part of the rows lack a size; the others show once, few, many or a class for expanded clones.

j_call: TRBJ2-1
v_call: TRBV11-2
d_call: -
clone_size: -
cdr3_nt: TGTGCCAGCAGCTTATCTAGTTTCTCCTACAATGAGCAGTTCTTC
cdr3_aa: CASSLSSFSYNEQFF

j_call: TRBJ2-5
v_call: TRBV11-3
d_call: -
clone_size: -
cdr3_nt: TGTGCCAGCAGCTTATTGTTAGCGAAAGGGACCCAGTACTTC
cdr3_aa: CASSLLLAKGTQYF

j_call: TRBJ2-2
v_call: TRBV7-3
d_call: -
clone_size: few
cdr3_nt: TGTGCCAGCAGCTCCATATACTCCGGGGAGCTGTTTTTT
cdr3_aa: CASSSIYSGELFF

j_call: TRBJ2-5
v_call: TRBV6-1
d_call: -
clone_size: -
cdr3_nt: TGTGCCAGCAGTGAATTCGGGACATCGGGTCAAGAGACCCAGTACTTC
cdr3_aa: CASSEFGTSGQETQYF

j_call: TRBJ2-4
v_call: TRBV5-4
d_call: -
clone_size: -
cdr3_nt: TGTGCCGGCTTCGACCGGGGCAAAAACATTCAGTACTTC
cdr3_aa: CAGFDRGKNIQYF

j_call: TRBJ1-1
v_call: TRBV2
d_call: TRBD1
clone_size: -
cdr3_nt: TGTGCCAGCAGTGAAAACCGGGACAGGGGGTTCGGAGCTTTCTTT
cdr3_aa: CASSENRDRGFGAFF

j_call: TRBJ2-4
v_call: TRBV5-1
d_call: -
clone_size: -
cdr3_nt: TGCGCCAGCAGCAGAGACAGGGCGGGGGTCAAAAACATTCAGTACTTC
cdr3_aa: CASSRDRAGVKNIQYF

j_call: TRBJ2-1
v_call: TRBV25-1
d_call: TRBD2
clone_size: -
cdr3_nt: TGTGCCAGCAGTCTTTCTAGCGGGAGCTACAATGAGCAGTTCTTC
cdr3_aa: CASSLSSGSYNEQFF

j_call: TRBJ2-7
v_call: TRBV18
d_call: TRBD2
clone_size: -
cdr3_nt: TGTGCCAGCTCACTAGCGGGAGAAAACTACGAGCAGTACTTC
cdr3_aa: CASSLAGENYEQYF

j_call: TRBJ2-7
v_call: TRBV6-5
d_call: TRBD1
clone_size: -
cdr3_nt: TGTGCCAGCAGTTCCAGGACAGGGGCTTCCTACGAGCAGTACTTC
cdr3_aa: CASSSRTGASYEQYF

j_call: TRBJ2-7
v_call: TRBV30
d_call: -
clone_size: -
cdr3_nt: TGTGCCTGGAGCTCCCGGGACATGACCTCCTACGAGCAGTACTTC
cdr3_aa: CAWSSRDMTSYEQYF

j_call: TRBJ2-1
v_call: TRBV28
d_call: -
clone_size: -
cdr3_nt: TGTGCCAGCAGTAAGAGGGGAGGGGGCAGGGATGAGCAGTTCTTC
cdr3_aa: CASSKRGGGRDEQFF

j_call: TRBJ2-1
v_call: TRBV5-1
d_call: -
clone_size: -
cdr3_nt: TGCGCCAGCAGCTTAGAGCTTACCTGGGATGAGCAGTTCTTC
cdr3_aa: CASSLELTWDEQFF

j_call: TRBJ2-1
v_call: TRBV7-9
d_call: -
clone_size: -
cdr3_nt: TGTGCCAGCAGCGTAACCGGGACTTACAATGAGCAGTTCTTC
cdr3_aa: CASSVTGTYNEQFF

j_call: TRBJ1-2
v_call: TRBV19
d_call: TRBD1
clone_size: -
cdr3_nt: TGTGCCAGCGACAGGGGTCTTAACTATGGCTACACCTTC
cdr3_aa: CASDRGLNYGYTF

j_call: TRBJ2-1
v_call: TRBV18
d_call: -
clone_size: once
cdr3_nt: TGTGCCAGCTCCCTACGTGGTGACAATGAGCAGTTCTTC
cdr3_aa: CASSLRGDNEQFF

j_call: TRBJ1-1
v_call: TRBV5-1
d_call: -
clone_size: once
cdr3_nt: TGCGCCAGCAGCTTGGGATATGGCACTGAAGCTTTCTTT
cdr3_aa: CASSLGYGTEAFF

j_call: TRBJ2-2
v_call: TRBV11-3
d_call: -
clone_size: -
cdr3_nt: TGTGCCAGCAGTGGTAGCCGAGCCGGGGAGCTGTTTTTT
cdr3_aa: CASSGSRAGELFF

j_call: TRBJ1-5
v_call: TRBV9
d_call: TRBD1
clone_size: once
cdr3_nt: TGTGCCAGCAGCGCGACTCCCGGGACAGGGAGTGAGGATCAGCCCCAGCATTTT
cdr3_aa: CASSATPGTGSEDQPQHF

j_call: TRBJ2-7
v_call: TRBV28
d_call: TRBD2
clone_size: -
cdr3_nt: TGTGCCAGCAGTTCGGATGCCGCAAGCGGGGGGATTCTCTACGAGCAGTACTTC
cdr3_aa: CASSSDAASGGILYEQYF

j_call: TRBJ1-5
v_call: TRBV19
d_call: -
clone_size: -
cdr3_nt: TGTGCCAGTAGTACCCGCAATCAGCCCCAGCATTTT
cdr3_aa: CASSTRNQPQHF

j_call: TRBJ2-7
v_call: TRBV10-3
d_call: TRBD2
clone_size: -
cdr3_nt: TGTGCCATCCACCAGGGACTAGCGGGAGGGGAGCAGTACTTC
cdr3_aa: CAIHQGLAGGEQYF

j_call: TRBJ2-6
v_call: TRBV7-2
d_call: -
clone_size: -
cdr3_nt: TGTGCCAGCAGCTTAGTTTTTGGAGGGGATCTCTCTGGGGCCAACGTCCTGACTTTC
cdr3_aa: CASSLVFGGDLSGANVLTF

j_call: TRBJ1-5
v_call: TRBV28
d_call: -
clone_size: -
cdr3_nt: TGTGCCAGCAGTTTATTAGGGGGGACCCGAGGACAGCCCCAGCATTTT
cdr3_aa: CASSLLGGTRGQPQHF

j_call: TRBJ2-1
v_call: TRBV7-6
d_call: -
clone_size: once
cdr3_nt: TGTGCCAGCAACGACCCCAGGACAGAAAACTACAATGAGCAGTTCTTC
cdr3_aa: CASNDPRTENYNEQFF

j_call: TRBJ2-7
v_call: TRBV6-4
d_call: TRBD2
clone_size: -
cdr3_nt: TGTGCCAGCCCTCCCCCCGGAACTAGCGGGTTGACGGCTTACGAGCAGTACTTC
cdr3_aa: CASPPPGTSGLTAYEQYF

j_call: TRBJ2-3
v_call: TRBV6-1
d_call: -
clone_size: -
cdr3_nt: TGTGCCAGCAGTGAAGCGGGGATGCCCGGCACAGATACGCAGTATTTT
cdr3_aa: CASSEAGMPGTDTQYF

j_call: TRBJ2-3
v_call: TRBV28
d_call: TRBD1
clone_size: once
cdr3_nt: TGTGCCAGCAGTTTATTGGTTCAGGGGGCGCGCGATACGCAGTATTTT
cdr3_aa: CASSLLVQGARDTQYF

j_call: TRBJ1-6
v_call: TRBV6-5
d_call: -
clone_size: -
cdr3_nt: TGTGCCAGCAGCTCCGGGACACCCAATTCACCCCTCCACTTT
cdr3_aa: CASSSGTPNSPLHF

j_call: TRBJ2-2
v_call: TRBV7-9
d_call: -
clone_size: -
cdr3_nt: TGTGCCAGCAGCTTATCGGGCACGTACACCGGGGAGCTGTTTTTT
cdr3_aa: CASSLSGTYTGELFF

j_call: TRBJ2-7
v_call: TRBV5-1
d_call: TRBD1
clone_size: -
cdr3_nt: TGCGCCAGCAGCTGGCTGGGGGACAGACTCTACGAGCAGTACTTC
cdr3_aa: CASSWLGDRLYEQYF

j_call: TRBJ1-1
v_call: TRBV15
d_call: -
clone_size: -
cdr3_nt: TGTGCCACCAGCAAGGGCAGGGGATTGAGACCTGAAGCTTTCTTT
cdr3_aa: CATSKGRGLRPEAFF

j_call: TRBJ2-5
v_call: TRBV9
d_call: -
clone_size: -
cdr3_nt: TGTGCCAGCACCGGCGGGCCGCAGGAGACCCAGTACTTC
cdr3_aa: CASTGGPQETQYF

j_call: TRBJ1-1
v_call: TRBV6-1
d_call: -
clone_size: -
cdr3_nt: TGTGCCAGCCTGGGGGTCACTGAAGCTTTCTTT
cdr3_aa: CASLGVTEAFF

j_call: TRBJ2-6
v_call: TRBV9
d_call: TRBD1
clone_size: -
cdr3_nt: TGTGCCAGCAGCGTAGAGGGACAGGGGCTGATCTCTGGGGCCAACGTCCTGACTTTC
cdr3_aa: CASSVEGQGLISGANVLTF

j_call: TRBJ2-1
v_call: TRBV5-1
d_call: TRBD2
clone_size: -
cdr3_nt: TGCGCCAGCAGCCAAAGCGGGAGCGGCTACAATGAGCAGTTCTTC
cdr3_aa: CASSQSGSGYNEQFF

j_call: TRBJ2-7
v_call: TRBV11-2
d_call: TRBD2
clone_size: -
cdr3_nt: TGTGCCAGCAGCTTATCACTAGCGGGGGACTCCTACGAGCAGTACTTC
cdr3_aa: CASSLSLAGDSYEQYF

j_call: TRBJ1-5
v_call: TRBV6-1
d_call: -
clone_size: -
cdr3_nt: TGTGCCAGCAGTGAGGGACTCAATCAGCCCCAGCATTTT
cdr3_aa: CASSEGLNQPQHF

j_call: TRBJ1-2
v_call: TRBV9
d_call: -
clone_size: -
cdr3_nt: TGTGCCAGCAGCGCCTGGGTGGAAGGAGACGGCTACACCTTC
cdr3_aa: CASSAWVEGDGYTF

j_call: TRBJ2-7
v_call: TRBV2
d_call: TRBD1
clone_size: -
cdr3_nt: TGTGCCAGCAACCGGGACAGGTTCTCCTACGAGCAGTACTTC
cdr3_aa: CASNRDRFSYEQYF

j_call: TRBJ2-4
v_call: TRBV7-3
d_call: TRBD2
clone_size: -
cdr3_nt: TGTGCCAGCAGCTCCCCCCTAGCGGGAGGCATTCAGTACTTC
cdr3_aa: CASSSPLAGGIQYF

j_call: TRBJ2-1
v_call: TRBV6-1
d_call: TRBD2
clone_size: -
cdr3_nt: TGTGCCAGCAGCCTTGGGACTAGCGGGAACAATGAGCAGTTCTTC
cdr3_aa: CASSLGTSGNNEQFF

j_call: TRBJ2-1
v_call: TRBV5-1
d_call: -
clone_size: -
cdr3_nt: TGCGCCAGCAGCTTGGCATTGACTTCCTACAATGAGCAGTTCTTC
cdr3_aa: CASSLALTSYNEQFF

j_call: TRBJ1-1
v_call: TRBV28
d_call: TRBD1
clone_size: -
cdr3_nt: TGTGCCAGTACCGGGACAGGGAGCACTGAAGCTTTCTTT
cdr3_aa: CASTGTGSTEAFF

j_call: TRBJ1-4
v_call: TRBV5-4
d_call: -
clone_size: -
cdr3_nt: TGTGCCAGCAGCTCAGAAGCAACTAATGAAAAACTGTTTTTT
cdr3_aa: CASSSEATNEKLFF

j_call: TRBJ1-2
v_call: TRBV11-2
d_call: -
clone_size: few
cdr3_nt: TGTGCCAGCGCCCCGACGGGGGCAGATGGCTACACCTTC
cdr3_aa: CASAPTGADGYTF

j_call: TRBJ2-4
v_call: TRBV5-4
d_call: -
clone_size: -
cdr3_nt: TGTGCCAGCAGCTTGCTGGAAGGAAACATTCAGTACTTC
cdr3_aa: CASSLLEGNIQYF

j_call: TRBJ1-2
v_call: TRBV6-1
d_call: -
clone_size: few
cdr3_nt: TGTGCCAGCAGTGGCCTCCTGGGGGGTCTGCAGGGCTACACCTTC
cdr3_aa: CASSGLLGGLQGYTF

j_call: TRBJ1-1
v_call: TRBV5-4
d_call: -
clone_size: -
cdr3_nt: TGTGCCAGCAGCGTTGGGGGGGCGATGAACACTGAAGCTTTCTTT
cdr3_aa: CASSVGGAMNTEAFF

j_call: TRBJ2-1
v_call: TRBV27
d_call: -
clone_size: -
cdr3_nt: TGTGCCAGCAGTTTATCCGTGGGGCGTCAGGAGCAGTTCTTC
cdr3_aa: CASSLSVGRQEQFF

j_call: TRBJ2-7
v_call: TRBV30
d_call: -
clone_size: -
cdr3_nt: TGTGCCTGGGCGAGGAGGTTGGGTAACGAGCAGTACTTC
cdr3_aa: CAWARRLGNEQYF

j_call: TRBJ1-6
v_call: TRBV28
d_call: -
clone_size: -
cdr3_nt: TGTGCCAGCGCTAGTGCCGGGTTTGGTTCACCCCTCCACTTT
cdr3_aa: CASASAGFGSPLHF

j_call: TRBJ1-2
v_call: TRBV6-6
d_call: -
clone_size: -
cdr3_nt: TGTGCCAGCAGTCCGGACGACCTAGGGGGCTACACCTTC
cdr3_aa: CASSPDDLGGYTF

j_call: TRBJ2-5
v_call: TRBV18
d_call: TRBD1
clone_size: -
cdr3_nt: TGTGCCAGCTCACCGACAGGGGGTCTCGAGACCCAGTACTTC
cdr3_aa: CASSPTGGLETQYF

j_call: TRBJ1-5
v_call: TRBV18
d_call: -
clone_size: -
cdr3_nt: TGTGCCAGCTCCCCTAACAGGGTTGGCAATCAGCCCCAGCATTTT
cdr3_aa: CASSPNRVGNQPQHF